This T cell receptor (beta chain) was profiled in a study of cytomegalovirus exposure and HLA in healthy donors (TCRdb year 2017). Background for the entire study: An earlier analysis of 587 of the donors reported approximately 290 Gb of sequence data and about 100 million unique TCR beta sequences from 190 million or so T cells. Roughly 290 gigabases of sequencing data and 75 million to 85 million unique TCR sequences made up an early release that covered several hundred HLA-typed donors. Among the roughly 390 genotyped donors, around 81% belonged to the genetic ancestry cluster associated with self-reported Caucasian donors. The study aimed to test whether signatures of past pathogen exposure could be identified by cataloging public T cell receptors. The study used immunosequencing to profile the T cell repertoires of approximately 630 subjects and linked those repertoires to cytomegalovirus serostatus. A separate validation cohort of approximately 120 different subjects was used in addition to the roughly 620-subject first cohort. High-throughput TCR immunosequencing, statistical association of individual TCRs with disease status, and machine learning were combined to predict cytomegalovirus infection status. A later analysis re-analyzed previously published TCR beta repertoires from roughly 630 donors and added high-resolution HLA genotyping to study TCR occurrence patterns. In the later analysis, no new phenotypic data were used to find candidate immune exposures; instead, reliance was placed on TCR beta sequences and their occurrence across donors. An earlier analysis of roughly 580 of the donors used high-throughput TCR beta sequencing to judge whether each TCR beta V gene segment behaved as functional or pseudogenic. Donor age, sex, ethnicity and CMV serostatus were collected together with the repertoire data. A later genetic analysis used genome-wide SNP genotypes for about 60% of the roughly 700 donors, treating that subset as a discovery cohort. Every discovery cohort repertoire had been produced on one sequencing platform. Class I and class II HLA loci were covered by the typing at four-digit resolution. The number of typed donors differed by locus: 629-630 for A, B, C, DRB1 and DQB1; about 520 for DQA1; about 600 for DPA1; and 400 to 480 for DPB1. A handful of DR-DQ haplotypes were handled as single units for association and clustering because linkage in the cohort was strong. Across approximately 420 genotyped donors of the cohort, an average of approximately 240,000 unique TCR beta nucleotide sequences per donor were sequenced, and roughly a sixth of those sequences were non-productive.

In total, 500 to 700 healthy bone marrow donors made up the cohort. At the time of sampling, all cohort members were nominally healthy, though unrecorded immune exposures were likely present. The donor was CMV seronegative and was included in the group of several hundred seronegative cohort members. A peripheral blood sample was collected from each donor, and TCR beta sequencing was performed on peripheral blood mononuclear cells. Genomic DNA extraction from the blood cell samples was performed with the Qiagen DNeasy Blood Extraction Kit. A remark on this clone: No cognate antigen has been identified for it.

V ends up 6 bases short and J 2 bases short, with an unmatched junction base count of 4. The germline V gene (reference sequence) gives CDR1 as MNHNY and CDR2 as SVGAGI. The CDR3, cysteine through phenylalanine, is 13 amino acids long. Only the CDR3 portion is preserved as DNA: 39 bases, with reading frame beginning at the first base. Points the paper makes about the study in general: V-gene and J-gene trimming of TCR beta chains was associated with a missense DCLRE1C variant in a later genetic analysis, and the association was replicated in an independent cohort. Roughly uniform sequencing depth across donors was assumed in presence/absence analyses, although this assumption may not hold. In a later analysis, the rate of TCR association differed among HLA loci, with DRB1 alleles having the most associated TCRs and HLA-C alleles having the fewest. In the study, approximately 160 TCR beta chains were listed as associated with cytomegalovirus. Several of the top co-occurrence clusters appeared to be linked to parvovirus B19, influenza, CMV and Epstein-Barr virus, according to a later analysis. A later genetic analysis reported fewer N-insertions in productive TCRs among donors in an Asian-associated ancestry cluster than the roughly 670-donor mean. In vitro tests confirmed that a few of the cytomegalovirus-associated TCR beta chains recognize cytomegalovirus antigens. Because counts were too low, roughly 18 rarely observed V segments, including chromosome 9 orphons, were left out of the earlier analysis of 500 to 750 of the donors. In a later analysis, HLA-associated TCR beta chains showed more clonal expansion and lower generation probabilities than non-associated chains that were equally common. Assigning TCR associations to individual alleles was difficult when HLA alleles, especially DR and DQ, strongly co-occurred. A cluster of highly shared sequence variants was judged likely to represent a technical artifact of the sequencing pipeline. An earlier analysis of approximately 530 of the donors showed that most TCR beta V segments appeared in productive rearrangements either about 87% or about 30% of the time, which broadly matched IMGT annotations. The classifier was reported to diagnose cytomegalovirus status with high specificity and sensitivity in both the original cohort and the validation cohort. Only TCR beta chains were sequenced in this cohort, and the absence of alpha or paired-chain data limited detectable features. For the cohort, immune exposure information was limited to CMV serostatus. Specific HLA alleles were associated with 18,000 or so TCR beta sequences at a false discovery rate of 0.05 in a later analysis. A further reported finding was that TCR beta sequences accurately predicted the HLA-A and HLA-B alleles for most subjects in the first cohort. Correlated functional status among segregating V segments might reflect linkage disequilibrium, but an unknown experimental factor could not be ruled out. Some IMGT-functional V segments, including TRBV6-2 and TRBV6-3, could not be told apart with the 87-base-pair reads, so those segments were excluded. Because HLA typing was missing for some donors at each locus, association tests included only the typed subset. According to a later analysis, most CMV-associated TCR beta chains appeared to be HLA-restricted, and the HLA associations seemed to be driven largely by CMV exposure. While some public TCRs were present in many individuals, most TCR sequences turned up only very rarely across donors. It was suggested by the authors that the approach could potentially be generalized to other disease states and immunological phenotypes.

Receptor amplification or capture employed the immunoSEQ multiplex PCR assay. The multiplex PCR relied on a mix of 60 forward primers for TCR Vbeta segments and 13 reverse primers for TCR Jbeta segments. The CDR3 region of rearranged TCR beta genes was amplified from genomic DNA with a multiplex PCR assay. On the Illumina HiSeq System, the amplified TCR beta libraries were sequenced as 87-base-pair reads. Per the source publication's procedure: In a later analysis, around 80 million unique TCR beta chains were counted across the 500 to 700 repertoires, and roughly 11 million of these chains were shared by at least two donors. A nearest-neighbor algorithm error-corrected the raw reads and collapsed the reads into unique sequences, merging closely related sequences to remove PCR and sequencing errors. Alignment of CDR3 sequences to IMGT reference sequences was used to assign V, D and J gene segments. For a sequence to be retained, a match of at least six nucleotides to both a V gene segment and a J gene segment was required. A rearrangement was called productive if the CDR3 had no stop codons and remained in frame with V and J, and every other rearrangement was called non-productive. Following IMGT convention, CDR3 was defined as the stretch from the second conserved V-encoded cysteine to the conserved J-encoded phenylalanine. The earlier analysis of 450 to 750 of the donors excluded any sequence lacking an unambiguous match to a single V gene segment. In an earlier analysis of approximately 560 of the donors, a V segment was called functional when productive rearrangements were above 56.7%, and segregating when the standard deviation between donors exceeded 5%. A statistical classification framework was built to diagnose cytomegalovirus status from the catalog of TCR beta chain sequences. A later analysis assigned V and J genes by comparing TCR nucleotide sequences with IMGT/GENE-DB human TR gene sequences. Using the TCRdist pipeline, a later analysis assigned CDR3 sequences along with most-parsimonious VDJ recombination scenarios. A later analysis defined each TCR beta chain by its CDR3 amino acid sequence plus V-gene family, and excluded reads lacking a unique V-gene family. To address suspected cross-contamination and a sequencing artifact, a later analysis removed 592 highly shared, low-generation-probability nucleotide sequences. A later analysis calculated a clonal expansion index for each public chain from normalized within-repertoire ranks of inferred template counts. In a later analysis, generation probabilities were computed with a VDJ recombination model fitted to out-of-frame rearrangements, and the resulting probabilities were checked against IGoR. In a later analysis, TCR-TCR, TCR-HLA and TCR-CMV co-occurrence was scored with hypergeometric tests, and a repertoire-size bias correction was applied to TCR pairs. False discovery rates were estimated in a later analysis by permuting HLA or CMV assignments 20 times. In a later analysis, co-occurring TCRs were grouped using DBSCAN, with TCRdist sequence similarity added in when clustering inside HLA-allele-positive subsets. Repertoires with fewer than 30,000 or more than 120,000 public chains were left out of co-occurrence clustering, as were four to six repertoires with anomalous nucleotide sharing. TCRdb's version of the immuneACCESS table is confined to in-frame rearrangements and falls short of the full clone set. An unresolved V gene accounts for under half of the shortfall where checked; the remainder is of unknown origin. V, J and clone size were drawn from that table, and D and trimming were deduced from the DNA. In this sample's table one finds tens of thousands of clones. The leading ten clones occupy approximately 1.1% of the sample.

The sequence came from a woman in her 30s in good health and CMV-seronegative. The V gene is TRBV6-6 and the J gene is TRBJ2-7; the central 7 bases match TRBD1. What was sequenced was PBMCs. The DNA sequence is TGTGCCAGCAGGGAGACAGGGACCTACGAGCAGTACTTC. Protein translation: CASRETGTYEQYF.